A selection of T cell receptor beta chains follows, all from one sample in a study of T cell responses to AZD1222 COVID-19 vaccine. Produced via immunoSEQ multiplex PCR; TCRdb's table is partial and in-frame only. There are about 120,000 clones in the sample; 90% to 95% occur only once, and 4% to 5% lies in the top ten. The sample in question was peripheral blood, obtained on day 0 of AZD1222 vaccination. These receptors all come from an adult in good health. CDR3s include the opening cysteine and the closing phenylalanine or tryptophan. The D gene is left open where the match is weak. The size entry is marked missing in some rows and otherwise reads once, few, many or a size class.

d_call,clone_size,v_call,j_call,cdr3_aa,cdr3_nt
NA,few,TRBV7-2,TRBJ1-5,CASSSDLRRQPQHF,TGTGCCAGCAGCTCCGATTTGAGGCGGCAGCCCCAGCATTTT
NA,NA,TRBV21-1,TRBJ1-6,CASLPGPYNSPLHF,TGTGCCAGCCTCCCGGGGCCGTATAATTCACCCCTCCACTTT
NA,NA,TRBV3-1/TRBV3-2,TRBJ2-7,CASSFNYEQYF,TGTGCCAGCAGCTTTAACTACGAGCAGTACTTC
TRBD1,NA,TRBV7-8,TRBJ1-5,CASSLGQGATSNQPQHF,TGTGCCAGCAGCTTGGGACAGGGGGCCACTAGCAATCAGCCCCAGCATTTT
NA,NA,TRBV5-1,TRBJ1-1,CASSLTTSTEAFF,TGCGCCAGCAGCTTGACGACGAGCACTGAAGCTTTCTTT
NA,NA,TRBV11-2,TRBJ1-3,CASSFGRAGNTIYF,TGTGCCAGCAGCTTTGGCAGGGCTGGAAACACCATATATTTT
TRBD2,NA,TRBV24-1,TRBJ2-5,CATAGLGGGREETQYF,TGTGCCACCGCGGGACTCGGGGGGGGGCGGGAAGAGACCCAGTACTTC
TRBD1,NA,TRBV27,TRBJ2-1,CASSLHPGGMDEQFF,TGTGCCAGCAGTTTACACCCAGGGGGAATGGATGAGCAGTTCTTC
TRBD2,NA,TRBV2,TRBJ2-5,CASSELGTSGRETQYF,TGTGCCAGCAGTGAACTCGGGACTAGCGGGCGTGAGACCCAGTACTTC
NA,NA,TRBV6-6,TRBJ1-1,CASSYAEGGAFF,TGTGCCAGCAGTTACGCGGAGGGGGGAGCTTTCTTT
TRBD1,NA,TRBV3-1/TRBV3-2,TRBJ1-5,CASSQGSGGSGQPQHF,TGTGCCAGCAGCCAGGGATCAGGGGGCTCTGGGCAGCCCCAGCATTTT
TRBD1,NA,TRBV7-2,TRBJ2-1,CASSVQGAREQFF,TGTGCCAGCAGCGTACAGGGGGCGAGGGAGCAGTTCTTC
NA,NA,TRBV29-1,TRBJ2-7,CSVALGSGSSYEQYF,TGCAGCGTTGCCCTGGGTTCAGGGAGCTCCTACGAGCAGTACTTC
TRBD1,NA,TRBV6-5,TRBJ1-4,CASRETGNNEKLFF,TGTGCCAGCAGAGAGACAGGGAACAATGAAAAACTGTTTTTT
NA,NA,TRBV6-4,TRBJ2-1,CASSDEGFGPYNEQFF,TGTGCCAGCAGTGATGAAGGGTTCGGTCCCTACAATGAGCAGTTCTTC
NA,NA,TRBV4-3,TRBJ2-7,CASSQFRGVPNGEQYF,TGCGCCAGCAGCCAATTCCGGGGTGTCCCTAACGGCGAGCAGTACTTC
TRBD1,NA,TRBV19,TRBJ1-2,CASSRDRDYGYTF,TGTGCCAGTAGTAGGGACAGGGACTATGGCTACACCTTC
TRBD1,NA,TRBV3-1/TRBV3-2,TRBJ1-2,CASSSTGTGPVDGYTF,TGTGCCAGCAGCTCTACTGGGACAGGGCCCGTCGATGGCTACACCTTC
TRBD1,once,TRBV9,TRBJ2-5,CASSEQGRETQYF,TGTGCCAGCAGCGAACAGGGGAGAGAGACCCAGTACTTC